This TCR beta chain was captured by sequencing in a study of blood T cell repertoires in COVID-19. This clone was seen a few times. J was trimmed by 6 bases and V by 0 bases; bases with no gene match: 8. Germline lookup yields CDR1 SGHTA and CDR2 FQGNSA. This CDR3 comprises 15 residues. In the authors' workflow: From reference gene primer amplification, estimates of nucleated cell counts were derived. The data were produced by immunoSEQ multiplex PCR, yet TCRdb's version contains in-frame clones alone and is incomplete. V and J calls and clone size are given by that table; D and trimming were obtained from the DNA. This sample has 250,000 to 350,000 clones, with about 85% found just once.

The sequencing sample was made of peripheral blood. This chain links TRBV7-2 with TRBJ2-7; TRBD1 matches at 7 bases. This clonotype was sampled from a man aged 18-30 years with active or convalescent COVID-19. Here the CDR3 DNA reads TGTGCCAGCAGCTTAGCGCTGGACAGGACTGGCGAGCAGTACTTC. Translation gives CASSLALDRTGEQYF. The variable domain in full, completed from reference TRBV7-2 and TRBJ2-7, reads GAGVSQSPSNKVTEKGKDVELRCDPISGHTALYWYRQSLGQGLEFLIYFQGNSAPDKSGLPSDRFSAERTGGSVSTLTIQRTQQEDSAVYLCASSLALDRTGEQYFGPGTRLTVT.